The 6 T cell receptor beta chains in this list originate from one sample, sequenced in a study of blood T cell repertoires in COVID-19. TCRdb's table, derived via immunoSEQ multiplex PCR, lists solely in-frame clones and lacks some. The sample shows roughly 60,000 clones, over 75% of them seen only once. Sequences were obtained from peripheral blood. These receptors were taken from a man older than 75 with acute or convalescent COVID-19.

The rearrangement uses TRBV5-1 and TRBJ2-1; TRBD2 agrees at 12 bases. V trimming: 4 bases; J trimming: 6 bases; junction bases outside the gene matches: 8. CDR1 is SGHRS and CDR2 is YFSETQ in the germline V gene. The CDR3 spans 16 residues. As DNA, the CDR3 is TGCGCCAGCAGCCGCCAACCTAGCGGGGGGGTCAATGAGCAGTTCTTC. This translates into CASSRQPSGGVNEQFF.

This chain joins TRBV6-6 and TRBJ2-7, with D perhaps matching TRBD1 (6 bases). V lost 5 bases to trimming and J lost 2 bases, with 10 bases between them. Germline CDR1 reads MNHNY; CDR2 reads SVGAGI (reference sequence). This CDR3 region has 13 residues. CDR3 loop: CASSRDTTYEQYF. In nucleotides, the CDR3 is TGTGCCAGCAGTCGGGACACCACCTACGAGCAGTACTTC.

This clone showed up just once. The chain has TRBV9 and TRBJ1-4; D not resolved. V was trimmed by 0 bases and J by 7 bases, leaving 13 bases between them. The CDR3 extends over 15 amino acids. Germline CDR1 and CDR2: SGDLS and YYNGEE. In nucleotides, the CDR3 is TGTGCCAGCAGCGTAGGGCCGGGAGGAGGTGAAAAACTGTTTTTT. Its translation is CASSVGPGGGEKLFF.

This clone was recorded once. The genes are TRBV18 and TRBJ1-5, with a weak D call TRBD1 (6 bases). Trimming removed 6 bases from V and 1 base from J, with 13 bases in between. The CDR3 loop spans 15 amino acids. Germline V gene data show CDR1 as KGHSH and CDR2 as LQKENI. This CDR3 reads CASSPDTGSNQPQHF. DNA for the CDR3: TGTGCCAGCTCTCCAGATACAGGGAGCAATCAGCCCCAGCATTTT.

V gene TRBV2 combines with J gene TRBJ1-1, with TRBD1 identical over 8 bases. Germline lookup yields CDR1 SNHLY and CDR2 FYNNEI. V was pared by 8 bases and J by 9 bases, with 8 bases of the junction left unmatched. The CDR3 has 12 residues. The CDR3 coding sequence is TGTGCCAGCGTTACAGACAGGGGTCAAGCTTTCTTT. Protein: CASVTDRGQAFF.

With respect to this clone: The identical CDR3 is also encoded by other nucleotide sequences in the sample. The chain couples TRBV27 to TRBJ1-5; 9 bases map to TRBD1. The CDR3 loop spans 16 amino acids. Germline loops: CDR1 MNHEY, CDR2 SMNVEV (reference sequence). Unmatched junction bases numbered 5, after V lost 4 bases and J lost 1 base. The CDR3 is CASSSLTGGSNQPQHF. CDR3 nucleotides: TGTGCCAGCAGTTCTCTGACAGGGGGGAGCAATCAGCCCCAGCATTTT.